This T cell receptor (beta chain) derives from a study of blood T cell repertoires in COVID-19. Study summary: Samples taken during acute and convalescent COVID-19 were collected in the United States, Italy and Spain.

Enrolment of Seattle patients took place during active infection, and they were followed longitudinally. Original handling: Using reference gene primer amplification, nucleated cell counts were estimated. TCRdb's table, derived via immunoSEQ multiplex PCR, lists solely in-frame clones and lacks some. The V and J calls and clone size come from that table; D and trimming were worked out from the DNA. The sample carries about 97,000 clones, about nine tenths recorded once. The V gene lost 5 bases and the J gene lost 4 bases, with 9 bases spanning the gap. The CDR3 has 12 residues. This TCR came from a woman aged 45-60 years with COVID-19, enrolled during active disease. Sequenced: peripheral blood. This rearrangement joins TRBV12-3 or TRBV12-4 to TRBJ2-7; D not resolved. The CDR3 nucleotides are TGTGCCAGCAGTGTAACTCGTTACGAGCAGTACTTC. It codes for CASSVTRYEQYF.